The T cell receptor beta chain described here comes from a study of T cells in Graves' hyperthyroidism and ophthalmopathy. Study conclusions and caveats: The authors' 13 V-J model separated ophthalmopathy from stable hyperthyroidism. For ophthalmopathy, model prediction preceded onset by a median about 6 months. Within blood appeared most thyroid clonotypes that had expanded above 0.001.

Amplified TCR beta CDR3 regions derived from RNA transcripts. The TCR CDR3 was amplified in a first-round RT-PCR using the HTBI primer set. Each CDR3 protein gets one entry after TCRdb re-called the multiplex PCR reads with MiXCR. Of around 600,000 distinct CDR3 sequences listed, more than 14% are singletons. CDR1 is SGHTA, CDR2 FQGNSA, per germline. CDR3 length: 13 amino acids. Trimming cost V 5 bases and J 4 bases, with 9 bases left between them. Worth noting for this clonotype: Its matching antigen is unknown.

The receptor's source is a woman aged 45-59 years with Graves' ophthalmopathy. This chain connects TRBV7-2 to TRBJ1-5, with D unclear. Sequenced input: blood. The CDR3 sequence is CASSPVGNQPQHF. The CDR3 bases are TGTGCCAGCAGCCCCGTGGGGAATCAGCCCCAGCATTTT.